Sequencing of this T cell receptor (beta chain) was carried out in a study of T cells in Graves' hyperthyroidism and ophthalmopathy. Trimming at V came to 2 bases and at J to 3 bases, leaving 4 bases not matched to a gene. CDR3 length: 13 amino acids. CDR1 is GTSNPN and CDR2 is SVGIG in the germline V gene (reference sequence). In its sample, this clonotype was seen many times. The antigen remains undetermined. PBMCs came from more than 9.5 ml fresh peripheral blood. RNA transcripts served as the template for amplifying TCR beta CDR3 regions. The HTBI primer set served for first-round RT-PCR of the TCR CDR3. TCRdb redid the calling of the multiplex PCR reads with MiXCR, one entry per CDR3 protein. The data contain 130,000 to 150,000 distinct CDR3 sequences, roughly a fifth of them singletons. Overall study findings and caveats: In simple terms, a model built on 13 V-J features told ophthalmopathy apart from stable hyperthyroidism.

The source of this sequence is a woman aged 45-60 years with Graves' hyperthyroidism that later progressed to Graves' ophthalmopathy. The V gene is TRBV30, the J gene TRBJ2-7; 7 nucleotides line up with TRBD1. Sequencing was done on a sample of blood. The CDR3 sequence: CAWSPTGIYEQYF. The CDR3 DNA reads TGTGCCTGGAGTCCGACAGGGATCTACGAGCAGTACTTC.